Sequencing of this T cell receptor (beta chain) was carried out in a study of cytomegalovirus exposure and HLA in healthy donors. PCR was performed using 60 Vbeta and 13 Jbeta primers. The protocol was immunoSEQ multiplex PCR, while the TCRdb copy is restricted to in-frame clones and leaves out a portion. The sample lists fewer than 150,000 clones, under 90% occurring once. Study observations and caveats: Likely technical artifact: a cluster of highly shared sequence variants.

Remarks on this clone: What it recognizes is unknown.

The sequence came from a woman aged 18-29 years in good health and CMV-seronegative. Sample: PBMCs.

CDR3 residues: CASSADRANEKLFF. In nucleotides, the CDR3 is TGTGCCAGCAGCGCGGACAGGGCTAATGAAAAACTGTTTTTT. The V and J genes are TRBV7-2 and TRBJ1-4; TRBD1 matches 8 bases. This CDR3 region has 14 residues. CDR1 and CDR2 (germline): SGHTA, FQGNSA. The junction had 2 bases not matched to a gene; V was cut back by 5 bases and J by 3 bases.